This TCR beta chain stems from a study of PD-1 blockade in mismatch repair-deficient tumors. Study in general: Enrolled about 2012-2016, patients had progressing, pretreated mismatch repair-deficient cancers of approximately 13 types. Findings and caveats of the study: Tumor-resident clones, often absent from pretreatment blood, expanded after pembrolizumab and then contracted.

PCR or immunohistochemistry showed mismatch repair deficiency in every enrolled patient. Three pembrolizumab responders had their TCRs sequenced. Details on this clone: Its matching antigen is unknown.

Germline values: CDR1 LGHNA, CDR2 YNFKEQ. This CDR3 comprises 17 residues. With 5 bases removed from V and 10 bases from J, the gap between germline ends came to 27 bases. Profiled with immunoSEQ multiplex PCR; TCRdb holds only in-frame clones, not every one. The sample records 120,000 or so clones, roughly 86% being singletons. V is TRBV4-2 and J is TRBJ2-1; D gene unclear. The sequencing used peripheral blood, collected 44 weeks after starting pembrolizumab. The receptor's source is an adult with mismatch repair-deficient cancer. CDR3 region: CASSSYYLGSGPREQFF. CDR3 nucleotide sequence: TGTGCCAGCAGCTCGTATTACTTGGGCTCCGGCCCGAGGGAGCAGTTCTTC.